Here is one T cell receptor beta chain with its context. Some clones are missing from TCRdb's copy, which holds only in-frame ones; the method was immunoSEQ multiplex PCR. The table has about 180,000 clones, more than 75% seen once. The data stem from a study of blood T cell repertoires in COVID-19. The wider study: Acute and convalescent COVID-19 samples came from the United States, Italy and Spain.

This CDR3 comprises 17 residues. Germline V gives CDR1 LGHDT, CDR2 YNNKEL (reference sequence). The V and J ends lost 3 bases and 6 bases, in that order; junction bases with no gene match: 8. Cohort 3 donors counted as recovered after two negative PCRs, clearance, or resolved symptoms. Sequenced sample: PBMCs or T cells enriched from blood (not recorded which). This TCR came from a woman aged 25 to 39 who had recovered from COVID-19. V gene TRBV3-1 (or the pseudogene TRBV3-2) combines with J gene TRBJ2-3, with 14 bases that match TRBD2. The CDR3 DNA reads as TGTGCCAGCAGCCACGGAGCGACTAGCGGGAGGGCCGATACGCAGTATTTT. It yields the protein CASSHGATSGRADTQYF.